This T cell receptor beta chain was recorded in a study of CD8+ T cells in alopecia areata listed by TCRdb under 2018. Looking at the study overall: Treated patients were enrolled in an open-label pilot trial of oral tofacitinib, 5 to 10 mg twice daily, for moderate-to-severe alopecia areata. Patients received tofacitinib for 6 to 18 months and were then followed off drug for 6 months to check for delayed response and recurrence. For the treated patients, the SALT score, which quantifies what percentage of scalp surface area is affected, served as the measure of disease severity. To study T cell clonal expansion in alopecia areata, the researchers applied high-throughput TCRbeta sequencing to both the C3H/HeJ mouse model and human patients. On the human side, TCRbeta sequencing was run on scalp tissue and on sorted CD4+ and CD8+ peripheral blood T cells from healthy controls and from alopecia areata patients with either patchy or totalis/universalis disease. Biopsies were taken from tofacitinib-treated patients at baseline and at 4 and 24 weeks of treatment, and a later scalp biopsy was taken in several of the tofacitinib-treated patients. Scalp clonality was compared among normal scalp (n=4), patchy alopecia areata scalp (n=8), and alopecia totalis/universalis scalp (n=8). RNA was extracted with the PAXgene miRNA kit for fixed scalp, the miRNeasy kit for PBMCs, and the RNeasy kit for mouse skin. TCRbeta CDR3 regions were amplified by immunoSEQ multiplex PCR using 35 Vbeta forward and 13 Jbeta reverse primers. Overall study results and their limits: With tofacitinib, both scalp clonality and the number of expanded CD8+ clones among the top 100 scalp clones went down significantly. Unlike mouse skin, which is dominated by gammadelta T cells, normal human skin has resident alphabeta T cells that are also sequenced, and this complicates analysis of the scalp TCR repertoire. The treated cohort was small, with a single nonresponder, so links between baseline CD8+ expansion and response need larger studies. Compared with mice, TCR sequences shared between patients were less clear, possibly partly because of HLA diversity across the patient population. Compared with normal scalp, lesional scalp, particularly in alopecia totalis/universalis, had higher clonality and more expanded CD8+ clones, which suggests antigenic drive. Many expanded lesional clones were found to persist in scalp and blood during tofacitinib treatment, and relapse after treatment cessation may be partly explained by this persistence.

As for this clone: Its antigen target is currently unknown. Base qualities are not provided; no much larger clone lies one nucleotide away.

Library prep was done by the immunoSEQ multiplex PCR assay. RNA was extracted from all samples and reverse transcribed into cDNA as template for TCR sequencing. First-strand cDNA was synthesized with SuperScript III using a 2:1 mix of oligo-dT and random hexamers. A synthetic immune receptor repertoire was used to measure amplification bias, and any remaining bias was corrected computationally. In the source study's methods: Raw reads were preprocessed to remove errors, and CDR3 was defined according to IMGT conventions as the region from the conserved cysteine to phenylalanine. Clonality was calculated as 1 minus Shannon entropy normalized by log2 of the number of productive unique TCRs. Whether scalp clones were CD4 or CD8 was inferred by matching scalp TCRbeta sequences against CD4 and CD8 repertoires sorted from blood. TCRdb obtained this table from immuneACCESS and retained in-frame rearrangements with V and J assigned. These tables miss some clones; where compared with another copy, unresolved V genes account for less than half of the shortfall, and the remainder is unexplained. That table is the source of V, J and clone size, and D and trimming were worked out from the DNA. The table for this sample lists some 210,000 clones; approximately 65% of them were counted only once. Around 1.2% of the sample rests with the top ten.

Looking up the germline V gene yields CDR1 SGHNT and CDR2 YENEEA. From the cysteine up to the phenylalanine, the CDR3 has a length of 15 residues. The only DNA kept is the CDR3, 45 bases in frame from the first base. Trimming at the junction amounts to 1 base on V and 4 bases on J, and the germline ends lie 11 bases apart. The treatment or condition label here, explained by the study, means: oral pan-JAK inhibitor, 5-10 mg twice daily. From alopecia areata patients, peripheral blood was collected along with lesional scalp punch biopsies. PBMCs were separated by density centrifugation and stained for CD3, CD4 and CD8, after which CD4+ and CD8+ T cells were sorted on a FACSAria.

The V gene is TRBV11-3 and the J gene is TRBJ2-1; TRBD2 is perhaps the D gene, given 5 matching bases. This TCR was sampled from a human donor with alopecia areata. The sample was CD4+ T cells sorted from blood, taken between weeks 44 and 45, from a patient treated with tofacitinib. The sequenced DNA: TGTGCCAGCAGCTTAGGTCGGACTGTTTACAATGAGCAGTTCTTC. This sequence encodes CASSLGRTVYNEQFF.